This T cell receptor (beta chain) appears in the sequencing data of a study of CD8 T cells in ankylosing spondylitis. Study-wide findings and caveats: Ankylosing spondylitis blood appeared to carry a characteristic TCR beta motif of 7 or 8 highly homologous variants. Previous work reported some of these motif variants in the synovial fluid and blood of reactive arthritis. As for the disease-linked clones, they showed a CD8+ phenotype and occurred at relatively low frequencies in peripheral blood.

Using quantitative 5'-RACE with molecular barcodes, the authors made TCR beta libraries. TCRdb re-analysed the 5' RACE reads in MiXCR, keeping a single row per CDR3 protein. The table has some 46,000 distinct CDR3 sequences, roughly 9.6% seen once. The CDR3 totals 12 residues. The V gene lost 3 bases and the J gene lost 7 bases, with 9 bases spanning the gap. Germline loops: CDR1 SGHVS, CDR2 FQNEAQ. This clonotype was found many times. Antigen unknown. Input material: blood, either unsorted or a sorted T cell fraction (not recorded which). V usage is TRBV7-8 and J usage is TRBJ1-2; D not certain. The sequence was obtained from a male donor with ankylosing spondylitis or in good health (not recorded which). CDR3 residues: CASSFHYGGYTF. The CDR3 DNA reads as TGTGCCAGCAGCTTCCATTACGGTGGCTACACCTTC.